Listed here are 31 T cell receptor beta chains from one sample, sequenced in a study of shared clonotypes between healthy human individuals. Libraries were prepared by immunoSEQ multiplex PCR; TCRdb keeps only in-frame clonotypes and omits some of them. This sample has about 2.3 million clones; about 92% occur once, and the top ten carry 0.39%. Specimen: naive CD4+ T cells from PBMCs. Subset defined: CD45RA+ positively selected. The receptors were gathered from a young man in good health. Some clones in this sample may be carry-over from other donors' samples.

The V gene is TRBV6-6, the J gene TRBJ2-7; 10 positions match TRBD2. CDR3 length: 15 residues. CDR1 MNHNY and CDR2 SVGAGI come from the germline V gene (reference sequence). V trimming: 0 bases; J trimming: 4 bases; junction bases outside the gene matches: 3. DNA for the CDR3: TGTGCCAGCAGTTACTCGAAGGGACTAGCGTACGAGCAGTACTTC. The encoded protein is CASSYSKGLAYEQYF.

This chain joins TRBV6-1 and TRBJ1-2; D remains unclear. The CDR3 consists of 13 residues. Germline V gene sequence: CDR1 MNHNS, CDR2 SASEGT. The V end lost 3 bases, the J end lost 8 bases, and 13 bases lay between the germline ends. The CDR3 is CASSEASYMGYTF. CDR3 DNA: TGTGCCAGCAGTGAGGCGTCGTATATGGGCTACACCTTC.

This clone was seen a single time. V and J are TRBV19 and TRBJ2-1, with TRBD2 identical over 8 bases. The trim removed 1 base at V and 7 bases at J, leaving 9 bases unmatched. Germline V gene lookup returns CDR1 LNHDA and CDR2 SQIVND (reference sequence). There are 16 residues in the CDR3. As DNA, the CDR3 is TGTGCCAGTAGTATAGTCCCGGGAGGGCCGAAAAATGAGCAGTTCTTC. It encodes CASSIVPGGPKNEQFF. The full variable domain, its missing parts supplied by reference TRBV19 and TRBJ2-1, is DGGITQSPKYLFRKEGQNVTLSCEQNLNHDAMYWYRQDPGQGLRLIYYSQIVNDFQKGDIAEGYSVSREKKESFPLTVTSAQKNPTAFYLCASSIVPGGPKNEQFFGPGTRLTVL.

This chain uses TRBV11-2 with TRBJ2-7; 14 bases match TRBD2. The CDR3 runs to 14 residues. V lost 6 bases to trimming and J lost 8 bases; unmatched junction nucleotides: 6. Germline CDR1 and CDR2: SGHAT and FQNNGV. CDR3 sequence: CASRPGTSGSKQYF. The CDR3 DNA is TGTGCCAGCAGGCCCGGGACTAGCGGGAGTAAGCAGTACTTC.

V is TRBV21-1 and J is TRBJ1-2; the D call TRBD1 from the table was never checked on the DNA. TRBV21-1 is termed a pseudogene. The CDR3 length is 15 residues. CDR3 bases: TGTGCCAGCAGCGTCAGCACCACAGCTAACTATGGCTACACCTTC. Its protein product is CASSVSTTANYGYTF.

As concerns this clone: In this CDR3 the conserved last residue, phenylalanine or tryptophan, is missing, so a read error is likely. It is unclear where the CDR3 begins or ends on the DNA, so no DNA is shown, and the CDR3 is as TCRdb lists it. The chain combines TRBV6-5 with TRBJ1-2; the table names TRBD1, a call not compared with the DNA. The CDR3 region is 11 residues in length, termini included. The V gene's germline CDR1 is MNHEY and CDR2 SVGAGI. This CDR3 reads CASSSLGTEIL.

CDR3 DNA sequence: TGCGCCAGCAGCTTGGCCGGACAGGGGAAAGGCACTGAAGCTTTCTTT. Protein product: CASSLAGQGKGTEAFF. This rearrangement joins TRBV5-1 to TRBJ1-1; 9 nucleotides line up with TRBD1. Germline V gives CDR1 SGHRS, CDR2 YFSETQ. The length of the CDR3 is 16 residues. V trimming: 0 bases; J trimming: 4 bases; junction bases outside the gene matches: 7.

The rearrangement uses TRBV10-3 and TRBJ2-1; 8 nucleotides agree with TRBD2. Germline CDR1 and CDR2: ENHRY and SYGVKD. V was pared by 10 bases and J by 2 bases, with 16 bases of the junction left unmatched. This CDR3 has 17 residues. The CDR3: CATLRSSGSVAYNEQFF. The DNA for the CDR3 is TGTGCCACCCTCCGATCGAGCGGGAGCGTAGCCTACAATGAGCAGTTCTTC.

This chain links TRBV7-9 with TRBJ1-2; a possible D gene is TRBD1 (5 bases). The CDR3 covers 14 residues. Trimming took 1 base from V and 4 from J, leaving 10 bases between them. Looked up from germline, CDR1 is SEHNR and CDR2 is FQNEAQ (reference sequence). CDR3 nucleotide sequence: TGTGCCAGCAGCTTAGAAACAGGACCCTATGGCTACACCTTC. It codes for CASSLETGPYGYTF.

The J gene is TRBJ2-4, the V gene TRBV2; 9 nucleotides line up with TRBD1. Losses at the gene ends were 3 bases for V and 8 bases for J; bases not matched to a gene: 8. The germline gives CDR1 SNHLY, CDR2 FYNNEI. CDR3 length equals 15 residues. DNA of the CDR3: TGTGCCAGCAGTGACTCCGGGACAGGGCGCGACATTCAGTACTTC. This translates into CASSDSGTGRDIQYF. Full variable domain (remainder filled in from reference TRBV2 and TRBJ2-4): EPEVTQTPSHQVTQMGQEVILRCVPISNHLYFYWYRQILGQKVEFLVSFYNNEISEKSEIFDDQFSVERPDGSNFTLKIRSTKLEDSAMYFCASSDSGTGRDIQYFGAGTRLSVL.

As DNA, the CDR3 is TGTGCCAGCAGCTTACTAGCGGGAGGGGGACAAGAGACCCAGTACTTC. It yields the protein CASSLLAGGGQETQYF. This chain links TRBV7-3 with TRBJ2-5, with 12 bases identical to TRBD2. The CDR3 loop spans 16 amino acids. Looked up from germline, CDR1 is SGHTA and CDR2 is FQGTGA. V shed 2 bases, J shed 2 bases, and the junction held 3 bases outside the gene matches.

This clone appeared once. The V call is TRBV28, the J call TRBJ2-2; 8 nucleotides align to TRBD1. This CDR3 has 15 residues. Germline loops: CDR1 MDHEN, CDR2 SYDVKM. Trimming removed 10 bases from V and 2 bases from J; junction bases left unmatched: 9. The CDR3 DNA follows: TGTGCCATCCGATCGACAGGGGCCAACACCGGGGAGCTGTTTTTT. Translating gives CAIRSTGANTGELFF.

V and J are TRBV6-5 and TRBJ2-7; tentative D call: TRBD1 (5 bases). The CDR3 has 14 amino acids. V was shortened by 4 bases and J by 1 base, with 11 bases between the two germline ends. Germline CDR1 and CDR2: MNHEY and SVGAGI. The CDR3 nucleotides read TGTGCCAGCAGTTTTTTACAGGCGTCCTACGAGCAGTACTTC. Translating it yields CASSFLQASYEQYF.

V is TRBV6-6 and J is TRBJ2-7; D is uncertain. The length of the CDR3 is 15 residues. The V and J ends lost 6 bases and 3 bases respectively, with 18 bases between them. Per germline, CDR1 MNHNY and CDR2 SVGAGI (reference sequence). CDR3 in amino acids: CASSPDRVLGYEQYF. Written as DNA, the CDR3 is TGTGCCAGCAGCCCGGACCGGGTTCTGGGCTACGAGCAGTACTTC.

The J gene is TRBJ2-1, the V gene TRBV28; 8 bases fit TRBD2. The CDR3 sequence is 19 residues long. Germline V gives CDR1 MDHEN, CDR2 SYDVKM. V shed 3 bases and J 3 bases; nucleotides not matched to a gene: 16. CDR3 in amino acids: CASSFRRGLAGEHYNEQFF. CDR3 in DNA: TGTGCCAGCAGTTTCCGCCGAGGACTAGCCGGGGAACACTACAATGAGCAGTTCTTC.

V gene TRBV19 combines with J gene TRBJ2-7, with D unclear. CDR1 is LNHDA and CDR2 is SQIVND in the germline V gene (reference sequence). The CDR3 is made up of 11 amino acids. Between the trimmed V and J ends, which lost 3 bases and 6 bases, there was a span of 6 bases. The DNA for the CDR3 is TGTGCCAGTAGTATGTGGGGCGAGCAGTACTTC. Its translation is CASSMWGEQYF.

This chain connects TRBV4-2 to TRBJ2-7; tentative D call: TRBD2 (5 bases). The V end lost 1 base, the J end lost 9 bases, and 22 bases lay between the germline ends. Germline V gene lookup returns CDR1 LGHNA and CDR2 YNFKEQ. The CDR3 has 16 residues. The CDR3 loop reads CASSQVYSDLPTRQYF. The CDR3 DNA sequence: TGTGCCAGCAGCCAAGTTTATAGCGACCTTCCTACGAGGCAGTACTTC.

This clone was seen only once. This chain links TRBV7-3 with TRBJ1-3; D is undetermined. Germline CDR1 SGHTA, CDR2 FQGTGA. The CDR3 contains 15 residues. The V gene lost 8 bases and the J gene lost 4 bases, with 18 bases spanning the gap. CDR3 loop: CASRDRARAGNTIYF. CDR3 coding DNA: TGTGCCAGCCGTGATCGGGCCCGAGCAGGAAACACCATATATTTT. Combining the CDR3 with reference TRBV7-3 and TRBJ1-3 gives the whole variable domain GAGVSQTPSNKVTEKGKYVELRCDPISGHTALYWYRQSLGQGPEFLIYFQGTGAADDSGLPNDRFFAVRPEGSVSTLKIQRTERGDSAVYLCASRDRARAGNTIYFGEGSWLTVV.

This clone occurred once. This sequence joins TRBV7-3 and TRBJ2-7; the match to TRBD2 covers 9 bases. This CDR3 has 14 amino acids. V trimming: 5 bases; J trimming: 7 bases; junction bases outside the gene matches: 9. The germline V gene encodes CDR1 SGHTA and CDR2 FQGTGA. The CDR3 is CASSTTGREGEQYF. CDR3 nucleotides: TGTGCCAGCAGCACAACAGGGCGGGAGGGGGAGCAGTACTTC.

The chain combines TRBV5-4 with TRBJ2-1; D tentatively fits TRBD1 or TRBD2 (6 bases each). Trimming stripped 5 bases from V and 5 bases from J, with 23 bases between. The germline V gene has CDR1 SGHNT and CDR2 YYREEE (reference sequence). The CDR3 has 17 residues. The CDR3 region is CASRTGQPRGYDNEQFF. In DNA, the CDR3 is TGTGCCAGCAGAACAGGACAGCCTCGGGGGTACGACAATGAGCAGTTCTTC.

The rearrangement joins TRBV7-9 to TRBJ2-1; 8 bases are shared with TRBD2. The J segment lost 9 bases and the V segment lost 2 bases, leaving 9 bases of the junction unmatched. The germline gives CDR1 SEHNR, CDR2 FQNEAQ (reference sequence). The CDR3 consists of 15 residues. CDR3 in amino acids: CASSLLGRAGGEQFF. CDR3 sequence (DNA): TGTGCCAGCAGCTTACTCGGGAGGGCCGGTGGTGAGCAGTTCTTC.

The rearrangement uses TRBV5-8 and TRBJ2-5; D is perhaps TRBD1 or TRBD2 (6 bases each). Germline CDR1 is SGHTS and CDR2 is YDEGEE. This CDR3 is 16 amino acids long. Trimming left V 0 bases short and J 5 bases short, with 17 bases between. In nucleotides, the CDR3 is TGTGCCAGCAGCTTGGGCCGGGGGCGGTTCGCGGAGACCCAGTACTTC. The encoded protein is CASSLGRGRFAETQYF.

The chain joins TRBV10-3 to TRBJ2-7; D is unresolved. The ends were cut back, 0 bases at V and 3 bases at J, with 9 bases in the middle. The CDR3 runs to 14 residues. The germline CDR1 and CDR2 sequences are ENHRY and SYGVKD. CDR3 protein: CAISESVISYEQYF. DNA for the CDR3: TGTGCCATCAGTGAGTCAGTAATAAGCTACGAGCAGTACTTC.

The gene calls are TRBV19 and TRBJ1-2; perhaps TRBD1 as D (6 bases). This CDR3 spans 15 amino acids. Germline lookup yields CDR1 LNHDA and CDR2 SQIVND (reference sequence). V lost 7 bases, J lost 6 bases, and 21 bases lay in between. In DNA, the CDR3 is TGTGCCAGTACCTCAAATACCGGGACATCGGATGGCTACACCTTC. This sequence encodes CASTSNTGTSDGYTF.

V and J are TRBV5-4 and TRBJ2-1; 7 bases agree with TRBD2. This CDR3 is 15 amino acids long. CDR1 and CDR2 from the germline V gene are SGHNT and YYREEE (reference sequence). The ends lost 2 bases at V and 5 bases at J; junction bases unmatched: 7. CDR3: CASSFGGRDNNEQFF. Written as DNA, the CDR3 is TGTGCCAGCAGCTTTGGAGGGAGGGATAACAATGAGCAGTTCTTC.

The CDR3 DNA is TGCGCCAGCAAAGAAGATGGTGGAAACACCATATATTTT. Amino acids: CASKEDGGNTIYF. The chain employs TRBV5-1 and TRBJ1-3; D call uncertain. The length of the CDR3 is 13 residues. Germline CDR1 and CDR2: SGHRS and YFSETQ. Trimming cost V 6 bases and J 3 bases, with 10 bases left between them.

The chain has TRBV18 and TRBJ2-5, with a tentative D call TRBD2 (5 bases). Per the germline V gene, CDR1 is KGHSH and CDR2 is LQKENI. Deletions cut 3 bases from V and 5 bases from J, with 16 bases between. This CDR3 has 15 residues. CDR3 protein: CASSPPGRQRETQYF. The CDR3 coding sequence is TGTGCCAGCTCACCCCCGGGAAGGCAGAGGGAGACCCAGTACTTC.

The chain employs TRBV15 and TRBJ1-2; no firm D call. This CDR3 spans 15 amino acids. The V gene's germline CDR1 is LNHNV and CDR2 YYDKDF (reference sequence). V lost 0 bases, J lost 2 bases, and 10 bases lay in between. The CDR3, as DNA: TGTGCCACCAGCAGAGATCGGCAGGCGAACTATGGCTACACCTTC. It is translated as CATSRDRQANYGYTF. Full variable domain (rest looked up from reference TRBV15 and TRBJ1-2): DAMVIQNPRYQVTQFGKPVTLSCSQTLNHNVMYWYQQKSSQAPKLLFHYYDKDFNNEADTPDNFQSRRPNTSFCFLDIRSPGLGDTAMYLCATSRDRQANYGYTFGSGTRLTVV.

This sequence joins TRBV11-2 and TRBJ1-1; possibly TRBD1 for D (6 bases). The CDR3 sequence is 13 residues long. The V gene lost 10 bases and the J gene lost 0 bases, with 12 bases spanning the gap. Germline-derived CDR1 and CDR2 are SGHAT and FQNNGV. This chain's CDR3 is CATAQGLNTEAFF. Written as DNA, the CDR3 is TGTGCCACCGCACAGGGCTTGAACACTGAAGCTTTCTTT.

The J gene is TRBJ2-7, the V gene TRBV4-1; TRBD2 matches at 10 bases. The CDR3 runs to 18 residues. Germline CDR1 is MGHRA and CDR2 is YSYEKL. Trimming at V came to 0 bases and at J to 7 bases, leaving 15 bases not matched to a gene. CDR3 amino acids: CASSQDAAGGPSDREQYF. The CDR3 DNA reads as TGCGCCAGCAGCCAAGATGCAGCGGGAGGGCCTTCCGATCGGGAGCAGTACTTC.

V gene TRBV18 combines with J gene TRBJ1-1; 11 nucleotides agree with TRBD1. This CDR3 has 13 residues. Trimming removed 5 bases from V and 8 bases from J; junction bases left unmatched: 4. The germline gives CDR1 KGHSH, CDR2 LQKENI. The CDR3 region is CASSTDRGLEAFF. As DNA, the CDR3 is TGTGCCAGCTCAACGGACAGGGGGCTAGAAGCTTTCTTT.